The 10 T cell receptor beta chains below were found in one sample sequenced in a study of cytomegalovirus exposure and HLA in healthy donors. With 60 Vbeta and 13 Jbeta primers, the PCR was carried out. Clones were sequenced by immunoSEQ multiplex PCR, and TCRdb holds only the in-frame ones, with some missing. In the table there are approximately 100,000 clones, 74% of which are singletons. Source material: PBMCs. The source of these receptors is a human donor in good health.

V gene TRBV5-1 combines with J gene TRBJ1-1; D may be TRBD1 (6 bases). Trimming took off 5 bases at V and 5 bases at J, with 13 bases between the two ends. Germline V gives CDR1 SGHRS, CDR2 YFSETQ. The CDR3 is made up of 13 amino acids. The CDR3 nucleotides are TGCGCCAGCAGTTACTCAGGGGAGACTGAAGCTTTCTTT. As protein: CASSYSGETEAFF.

The rearrangement links TRBV29-1 to TRBJ2-1; D is perhaps TRBD2 (6 bases). Deletions cut 4 bases from V and 3 bases from J, with 7 bases between. The CDR3 has 12 amino acids. Germline V lookup: CDR1 SQVTM, CDR2 ANQGSEA. The CDR3 sequence is CSVGAGYNEQFF. The CDR3 bases are TGCAGCGTTGGAGCGGGCTACAATGAGCAGTTCTTC.

The gene calls are TRBV19 and TRBJ1-5, with D unclear. Germline loops: CDR1 LNHDA, CDR2 SQIVND (reference sequence). Between the trimmed V and J ends, which lost 5 bases and 4 bases, there was a span of 18 bases. This CDR3 is built from 16 residues. The CDR3 is CASSPRTREWNQPQHF. The CDR3 DNA is TGTGCCAGTAGTCCCCGAACACGGGAATGGAATCAGCCCCAGCATTTT.

CDR3 sequence: CASSDFSGSETQYF. The DNA of the CDR3 is TGCGCCAGCAGTGATTTTAGCGGGAGTGAGACCCAGTACTTC. The gene calls are TRBV10-1 and TRBJ2-5; TRBD2 agrees at 9 bases. The germline V gene has CDR1 WNHNN and CDR2 SYGVQD (reference sequence). CDR3 length: 14 amino acids. The V gene end was trimmed by 3 bases and the J gene end by 5 bases; junction bases not matched to a gene: 4.

This clone was seen once. This chain uses TRBV6-1 with TRBJ1-5; the D gene is possibly TRBD1 (5 bases). This CDR3 is built from 16 residues. The germline V gene has CDR1 MNHNS and CDR2 SASEGT. Trimming stripped 0 bases from V and 6 bases from J, with 15 bases between. CDR3 sequence: CASSEAWGAVAQPQHF. The CDR3 DNA follows: TGTGCCAGCAGTGAAGCTTGGGGCGCGGTGGCTCAGCCCCAGCATTTT.

The CDR3 here is CASSEARVSGQLRASGNTIYF. CDR3 coding DNA: TGTGCCAGCAGTGAAGCGCGGGTTTCCGGCCAACTACGAGCTTCTGGAAACACCATATATTTT. The chain joins TRBV2 to TRBJ1-3, with D uncertain. Germline assignment: CDR1 SNHLY and CDR2 FYNNEI. With 0 bases removed from V and 1 base from J, the gap between germline ends came to 25 bases. This CDR3 is 21 amino acids long.

The chain combines TRBV4-1 with TRBJ2-5, with TRBD2 identical over 14 bases. Trimming cost V 0 bases and J 3 bases; bases outside gene matches: 9. Germline CDR1 and CDR2: MGHRA and YSYEKL. The CDR3 is 19 residues long. The CDR3 spells CASSQDSLLTSGGEETQYF. The CDR3, as DNA: TGCGCCAGCAGCCAAGATTCGTTATTGACTAGCGGGGGGGAAGAGACCCAGTACTTC.

The chain combines TRBV6-1 with TRBJ1-5; the D is unclear. Germline V lookup: CDR1 MNHNS, CDR2 SASEGT. CDR3 size: 15 residues. Trimming pared 6 bases from V and 2 bases from J, leaving 14 bases between. CDR3 coding DNA: TGTGCCAGCAGATACGCGGGCCGGGGCAATCAGCCCCAGCATTTT. Protein product: CASRYAGRGNQPQHF.

The J gene is TRBJ2-1, the V gene TRBV27, with D possibly TRBD1 on 5 matching bases. V lost 10 bases, J lost 7 bases, and 8 bases lay in between. The CDR3 is made up of 10 amino acids. Per germline, CDR1 MNHEY and CDR2 SMNVEV (reference sequence). The CDR3 nucleotides are TGTGCCATAGGGGTTAATGAGCAGTTCTTC. It translates to CAIGVNEQFF.

V gene TRBV30 combines with J gene TRBJ1-3; possibly TRBD1 for D (6 bases). Germline loops: CDR1 GTSNPN, CDR2 SVGIG (reference sequence). V was shortened by 3 bases and J by 0 bases, with 9 bases between the two germline ends. The CDR3 length is 14 residues. CDR3: CAWRQGLSGNTIYF. CDR3 bases: TGTGCCTGGAGACAGGGCCTCTCTGGAAACACCATATATTTT.